The 29 T cell receptor beta chains below all came from one sample that was sequenced in a study of cytomegalovirus exposure and HLA in healthy donors. 60 Vbeta and 13 Jbeta primers were used in PCR. Sequencing was performed with immunoSEQ multiplex PCR; in TCRdb, only in-frame clones are kept and a portion is missing. The repertoire holds hundreds of thousands of clones, with 80% to 90% as singletons. The source material was PBMCs. The receptors here all came from a woman between 18 and 29 years old in good health and CMV-seronegative.

The chain combines TRBV30 with TRBJ2-7; 7 bases map to TRBD1. Unmatched junction bases numbered 7, after V lost 3 bases and J lost 2 bases. The CDR3 loop spans 14 amino acids. Per the germline V gene, CDR1 is GTSNPN and CDR2 is SVGIG (reference sequence). This CDR3 reads CAWSRRQGPYEQYF. The DNA of the CDR3 is TGTGCCTGGAGCAGGCGACAGGGACCCTACGAGCAGTACTTC.

The chain has TRBV7-2 and TRBJ1-2; D not resolved. The V end lost 1 base, the J end lost 4 bases, and 7 bases lay between the germline ends. This CDR3 region has 13 residues. Germline CDR1 SGHTA, CDR2 FQGNSA. CDR3 sequence: CASSLDSFYGYTF. Written as DNA, the CDR3 is TGTGCCAGCAGCTTAGACAGCTTCTATGGCTACACCTTC. Supplemented by reference TRBV7-2 and TRBJ1-2, the full variable domain reads GAGVSQSPSNKVTEKGKDVELRCDPISGHTALYWYRQSLGQGLEFLIYFQGNSAPDKSGLPSDRFSAERTGGSVSTLTIQRTQQEDSAVYLCASSLDSFYGYTFGSGTRLTVV.

The rearrangement links TRBV9 to TRBJ2-7; D perhaps matches TRBD2 (5 bases). V was clipped by 4 bases and J by 2 bases, with 13 bases between them. Germline V gene lookup returns CDR1 SGDLS and CDR2 YYNGEE. This CDR3 spans 14 amino acids. DNA for the CDR3: TGTGCCAGCAGCCCCGGTGGGAGTCCCTACGAGCAGTACTTC. Protein sequence: CASSPGGSPYEQYF.

The CDR3 bases are TGTGCCAGCAGTGAGTTGGAGGGTCCGTACTATGGCTACACCTTC. It codes for CASSELEGPYYGYTF. The chain is built from TRBV2 and TRBJ1-2; D not resolved. Per germline, CDR1 SNHLY and CDR2 FYNNEI. The CDR3 is 15 residues long. Trimming removed 3 bases from V and 3 bases from J, with 14 bases in between.

The J gene is TRBJ2-3, the V gene TRBV7-2, with 10 positions matching TRBD2. The CDR3 covers 13 residues. The V segment lost 2 bases and the J segment 10 bases; nucleotides outside the gene matches: 3. Germline loops: CDR1 SGHTA, CDR2 FQGNSA. The CDR3 DNA sequence: TGTGCCAGCAGCTTAATGCTAGCGGGGGCGCAGTATTTT. Protein product: CASSLMLAGAQYF. Full variable domain (rest looked up from reference TRBV7-2 and TRBJ2-3): GAGVSQSPSNKVTEKGKDVELRCDPISGHTALYWYRQSLGQGLEFLIYFQGNSAPDKSGLPSDRFSAERTGGSVSTLTIQRTQQEDSAVYLCASSLMLAGAQYFGPGTRLTVL.

The V gene is TRBV9, the J gene TRBJ2-1, with 12 nucleotides matching TRBD2. CDR3 size: 13 residues. Germline CDR1 reads SGDLS; CDR2 reads YYNGEE. The ends lost 8 bases at V and 7 bases at J; junction bases unmatched: 4. The CDR3 DNA reads TGTGCCAGTTGTGGGACTAGCGGGAATGAGCAGTTCTTC. Residues: CASCGTSGNEQFF.

The chain joins TRBV19 to TRBJ1-2, with 9 bases that match TRBD1. V shed 0 bases and J 2 bases; nucleotides not matched to a gene: 4. CDR1 is LNHDA, CDR2 SQIVND, per germline (reference sequence). This CDR3 has 16 residues. The CDR3 region is CASSIDGTGLNYGYTF. In nucleotides, the CDR3 is TGTGCCAGTAGTATAGACGGGACAGGGCTAAACTATGGCTACACCTTC.

Written as DNA, the CDR3 is TGCGCCAGCAGAGGACAGGTCTATAGCAATCAGCCCCAGCATTTT. It encodes CASRGQVYSNQPQHF. This sequence joins TRBV5-1 and TRBJ1-5; 7 bases align to TRBD1. The germline gives CDR1 SGHRS, CDR2 YFSETQ. V lost 5 bases to trimming and J lost 0 bases; unmatched junction nucleotides: 5. The CDR3 spans 15 residues.

The chain combines TRBV10-3 with TRBJ1-3; 8 positions match TRBD1. V lost 5 bases to trimming and J lost 2 bases; unmatched junction nucleotides: 8. This CDR3 contains 16 residues. Germline CDR1 is ENHRY and CDR2 is SYGVKD. The CDR3 sequence is CAISSGQGIAGNTIYF. As DNA, the CDR3 is TGTGCCATCAGTAGCGGACAGGGTATCGCTGGAAACACCATATATTTT.

The chain employs TRBV2 and TRBJ1-1; 8 nucleotides agree with TRBD1. Germline values: CDR1 SNHLY, CDR2 FYNNEI. Trimming removed 5 bases from V and 0 bases from J; junction bases left unmatched: 5. The CDR3 spans 15 residues. In DNA, the CDR3 is TGTGCCAGCAGTAGAGGACAGGGTTTGAACACTGAAGCTTTCTTT. It encodes CASSRGQGLNTEAFF.

This chain connects TRBV27 to TRBJ1-5, with TRBD1 matching 9 bases. Germline values: CDR1 MNHEY, CDR2 SMNVEV (reference sequence). The CDR3 totals 19 residues. V gave up 5 bases and J gave up 0 bases; unmatched junction bases: 14. The CDR3 reads CASSHTGGVFGPSNQPQHF. The CDR3 bases are TGTGCCAGCAGTCATACAGGGGGCGTTTTTGGTCCTAGCAATCAGCCCCAGCATTTT.

This chain links TRBV21-1 with TRBJ1-2; the table's D call of TRBD1 was not tested on the DNA. TRBV21-1 has pseudogene status. The length of the CDR3 is 16 residues. CDR3 region: CASSNLGTGKNYGYTF. CDR3 nucleotides: TGTGCCAGCAGCAATTTAGGGACAGGGAAAAACTATGGCTACACCTTC.

In its sample, this clone was seen a few times. The chain recombines TRBV5-4 with TRBJ1-2; perhaps TRBD1 as D (6 bases). Germline V CDR1 and CDR2: SGHNT, YYREEE (reference sequence). The CDR3 spans 13 residues. The ends were cut back, 4 bases at V and 8 bases at J, with 15 bases in the middle. The CDR3 spells CASSQQGGRGYTF. The CDR3 DNA reads TGTGCCAGCAGCCAACAAGGGGGTCGAGGCTACACCTTC.

The chain joins TRBV14 to TRBJ1-2; the match to TRBD1 covers 9 bases. Germline V lookup: CDR1 SGHDN, CDR2 FVKESK. This CDR3 is built from 13 residues. With V trimmed by 4 bases and J by 7 bases, 4 bases remained unmatched. The CDR3 loop is CASSPGQGAGYTF. The CDR3 DNA is TGTGCCAGCAGCCCGGGACAGGGAGCTGGCTACACCTTC. Drawing the rest from reference TRBV14 and TRBJ1-2, the complete variable domain is EAGVTQFPSHSVIEKGQTVTLRCDPISGHDNLYWYRRVMGKEIKFLLHFVKESKQDESGMPNNRFLAERTGGTYSTLKVQPAELEDSGVYFCASSPGQGAGYTFGSGTRLTVV.

The chain links TRBV4-2 to TRBJ2-7, with 7 bases aligning to TRBD2. The CDR3 is 17 amino acids. Germline V gives CDR1 LGHNA, CDR2 YNFKEQ. With 3 bases clipped from V and 3 bases from J, the junction kept 14 bases outside the gene matches. The CDR3 DNA reads TGTGCCAGCAGCCAGACAAGCTTGTGGGAGGGAAACTACGAGCAGTACTTC. Protein sequence: CASSQTSLWEGNYEQYF.

This clone was recorded a few times. This specimen includes other DNA sequences encoding the same CDR3. The CDR3 here is CASSWTGGNQPQHF. DNA for the CDR3: TGTGCCAGCTCATGGACAGGGGGCAATCAGCCCCAGCATTTT. J is TRBJ1-5 and V is TRBV27; 9 positions agree with TRBD1. V shed 8 bases, J shed 2 bases, and the junction held 4 bases outside the gene matches. The CDR3 extends over 14 amino acids. The germline CDR1 and CDR2 sequences are MNHEY and SMNVEV (reference sequence).

The rearrangement uses TRBV25-1 and TRBJ1-4; unclear D gene. Trimming pared 2 bases from V and 7 bases from J, leaving 11 bases between. This CDR3 has 14 amino acids. Germline CDR1 and CDR2: MGHDK and SYGVNS. CDR3 loop: CASSEDPRGEKLFF. The CDR3 DNA sequence: TGTGCCAGCAGTGAAGACCCAAGAGGTGAAAAACTGTTTTTT.

This chain links TRBV7-8 with TRBJ2-7, with D tentatively TRBD2 (6 bases). CDR3 length equals 15 residues. The germline gives CDR1 SGHVS, CDR2 FQNEAQ. The V and J ends lost 5 bases and 4 bases respectively, with 18 bases between them. The CDR3, as DNA: TGTGCCAGCAGCCCGGGGTCAGGGAGGTTGTACGAGCAGTACTTC. This gives the protein CASSPGSGRLYEQYF.

This chain links TRBV19 with TRBJ1-6, with 8 bases lining up with TRBD1. Per the germline V gene, CDR1 is LNHDA and CDR2 is SQIVND (reference sequence). The CDR3 consists of 14 residues. Trimming cost V 8 bases and J 7 bases; bases outside gene matches: 7. The CDR3 sequence is CASHWTGMNSPLHF. CDR3 coding DNA: TGTGCCAGTCACTGGACAGGGATGAATTCACCCCTCCACTTT.

The chain links TRBV6-5 to TRBJ2-7; 8 positions match TRBD2. Germline V gene lookup returns CDR1 MNHEY and CDR2 SVGAGI. J lost 2 bases, V lost 5 bases, and 5 bases had no gene match. This CDR3 has 14 residues. The CDR3 region is CASSRGLGPYEQYF. The DNA of the CDR3 is TGTGCCAGCAGTCGGGGACTAGGCCCCTACGAGCAGTACTTC.

V and J are TRBV2 and TRBJ2-3; the match to TRBD2 covers 8 bases. The junction had 4 bases not matched to a gene; V was cut back by 11 bases and J by 6 bases. CDR1 and CDR2 from the germline V gene are SNHLY and FYNNEI. The CDR3 extends over 11 amino acids. In DNA form, the CDR3 reads TGTGCCGGGCGCGGGGGGGATACGCAGTATTTT. Translated: CAGRGGDTQYF.

This chain uses TRBV5-1 with TRBJ2-5; possible D gene TRBD2, 6 bases. CDR3 length: 15 residues. In germline, CDR1 is SGHRS, CDR2 YFSETQ. V was trimmed by 1 base and J by 4 bases, leaving 14 bases between them. CDR3 protein: CASSLWGVTTETQYF. CDR3 in DNA: TGCGCCAGCAGCTTGTGGGGGGTAACTACAGAGACCCAGTACTTC.

The V and J genes are TRBV2 and TRBJ2-1; D is perhaps TRBD2 (6 bases). V lost 6 bases and J 3 bases, leaving 9 bases between the germline ends. Germline V CDR1 and CDR2: SNHLY, FYNNEI. CDR3 length: 13 residues. Written as DNA, the CDR3 is TGTGCCAGCAGCCGGGGACTCTACAATGAGCAGTTCTTC. Translation gives CASSRGLYNEQFF.

The rearrangement links TRBV10-3 to TRBJ2-3; 7 bases line up with TRBD1. V gave up 3 bases and J gave up 2 bases; unmatched junction bases: 5. Per germline, CDR1 ENHRY and CDR2 SYGVKD. CDR3 length equals 15 residues. CDR3: CAISDRGPNTDTQYF. The CDR3 nucleotides read TGTGCCATCAGTGATAGGGGGCCTAACACAGATACGCAGTATTTT.

The gene calls are TRBV7-2 and TRBJ2-7; TRBD2 is a possible D gene (7 bases). Trimming shortened V by 6 bases and J by 0 bases, and 15 bases separated the two germline ends. Germline V gene sequence: CDR1 SGHTA, CDR2 FQGNSA. CDR3 length: 15 amino acids. The CDR3 here is CASSPWGGPSYEQYF. The CDR3, as DNA: TGTGCCAGCAGTCCTTGGGGGGGCCCCTCCTACGAGCAGTACTTC.

J is TRBJ2-3 and V is TRBV27; 12 positions match TRBD2. CDR1 and CDR2 from the germline V gene are MNHEY and SMNVEV (reference sequence). The ends lost 6 bases at V and 3 bases at J; junction bases unmatched: 4. The CDR3 is 15 residues long. Here the CDR3 reads CASRRTSGVTDTQYF. CDR3 in DNA: TGTGCCAGCAGAAGGACTAGCGGGGTAACAGATACGCAGTATTTT.

The chain recombines TRBV10-2 with TRBJ1-1; D gene uncertain. The CDR3 is 16 amino acids. Trimming took 10 bases from V and 7 from J, leaving 28 bases between them. Germline lookup yields CDR1 WSHSY and CDR2 SAAADI. The CDR3 spells CATQSSGSTFLGEAFF. CDR3 DNA: TGCGCCACCCAAAGTTCGGGAAGTACCTTTCTGGGTGAAGCTTTCTTT.

The CDR3 DNA sequence: TGTGCCAGCAGCTTAGCGGGTGTGGGCTACGAGCAGTACTTC. Amino acids: CASSLAGVGYEQYF. The chain uses TRBV11-2 and TRBJ2-7; the D is unclear. In germline, CDR1 is SGHAT, CDR2 FQNNGV. Deletions cut 1 base from V and 3 bases from J, with 10 bases between. The CDR3 totals 14 residues.

The rearrangement uses TRBV14 and TRBJ1-2; TRBD1 is a possible D gene (6 bases). V was cut by 1 base and J by 4 bases, with 16 bases left in between. Germline CDR1 SGHDN, CDR2 FVKESK. The CDR3 consists of 16 residues. The CDR3 here is CASSQVGSGARYGYTF. CDR3 DNA: TGTGCCAGCAGCCAAGTGGGGTCAGGGGCCCGCTATGGCTACACCTTC.